Listed below are T cell receptor beta chains from one sample, sequenced in a study of cytomegalovirus exposure and HLA in healthy donors. Method: immunoSEQ multiplex PCR; TCRdb's copy keeps in-frame clones and lacks some. The sample records roughly 200,000 clones, over 65% being singletons. The source material was PBMCs. The source is a man aged 18 to 29 in good health and CMV-seronegative. Each CDR3 is given with its conserved first and last residue. D genes are given only for firm matches. Rows give clone size only sometimes, using once, few, many, or a class for an expanded clone.

clone_size: .; d_call: TRBD1; j_call: TRBJ2-2; v_call: TRBV5-1; cdr3_nt: TGCGCCAGCAGCTTGCAAGGGACAGGGTATGGCATCGGGGAGCTGTTTTTT; cdr3_aa: CASSLQGTGYGIGELFF
clone_size: .; d_call: .; j_call: TRBJ2-2; v_call: TRBV21-1; cdr3_nt: TGTGCCAGCAGCCACAGGGGAGGCGGGGAGCTGTTTTTT; cdr3_aa: CASSHRGGGELFF
clone_size: few; d_call: .; j_call: TRBJ2-7; v_call: TRBV9; cdr3_nt: TGTGCCAGCATCGATAAAATCGGGGTCCTCCCTCTTTTCTACGAGCAGTACTTC; cdr3_aa: CASIDKIGVLPLFYEQYF
clone_size: .; d_call: TRBD1; j_call: TRBJ1-3; v_call: TRBV7-9; cdr3_nt: TGTGCCAGCAGCCCTGACAGGGGCTCTGGAAACACCATATATTTT; cdr3_aa: CASSPDRGSGNTIYF
clone_size: .; d_call: .; j_call: TRBJ1-5; v_call: TRBV19; cdr3_nt: TGTGCCAGTAGTATAGTTTTAACGAGGGAACGCAATCAGCCCCAGCATTTT; cdr3_aa: CASSIVLTRERNQPQHF
clone_size: .; d_call: .; j_call: TRBJ1-1; v_call: TRBV7-9; cdr3_nt: TGTGCCAGCAGCTTAGTGGCAGTGGGCGCTTTCTTT; cdr3_aa: CASSLVAVGAFF
clone_size: .; d_call: TRBD2; j_call: TRBJ2-7; v_call: TRBV28; cdr3_nt: TGTGCCAGCAGTTCCACTAGCGGAGACTACGAGCAGTACTTC; cdr3_aa: CASSSTSGDYEQYF
clone_size: once; d_call: TRBD1; j_call: TRBJ2-2; v_call: TRBV6-6; cdr3_nt: TGTGCCAGCAGTTCTTTCCGACAGGGACTGTTTTTT; cdr3_aa: CASSSFRQGLFF
clone_size: .; d_call: .; j_call: TRBJ2-7; v_call: TRBV11-2; cdr3_nt: TGTGCCAGCAGCTTAGTAGCGTCCCCCTACGAGCAGTACTTC; cdr3_aa: CASSLVASPYEQYF
clone_size: few; d_call: TRBD1; j_call: TRBJ1-1; v_call: TRBV5-3; cdr3_nt: TGTGCCAGAAGCTCGGGGACAGCGAACACTGAAGCTTTCTTT; cdr3_aa: CARSSGTANTEAFF
clone_size: .; d_call: .; j_call: TRBJ1-3; v_call: TRBV28; cdr3_nt: TGTGCCAGCAGCCTGGGACAAACTGGAAACACCATATATTTT; cdr3_aa: CASSLGQTGNTIYF
clone_size: .; d_call: .; j_call: TRBJ1-1; v_call: TRBV7-8; cdr3_nt: TGTGCCAGCAGCCCCAGAAAGGGGACACGGTTAGACACTGAAGCTTTCTTT; cdr3_aa: CASSPRKGTRLDTEAFF
clone_size: .; d_call: TRBD1; j_call: TRBJ1-1; v_call: TRBV5-4; cdr3_nt: TGTGCCAGCAGCCTCAACAGGGGGGTGAACACTGAAGCTTTCTTT; cdr3_aa: CASSLNRGVNTEAFF
clone_size: .; d_call: TRBD2; j_call: TRBJ2-1; v_call: TRBV5-1; cdr3_nt: TGCGCCAGCAGCTTGAGGACTAGCGGCTCCTACAATGAGCAGTTCTTC; cdr3_aa: CASSLRTSGSYNEQFF
clone_size: once; d_call: .; j_call: TRBJ2-7; v_call: TRBV6-1; cdr3_nt: TGTGCCAGCTGGAGGGATTCCTACGAGCAGTACTTC; cdr3_aa: CASWRDSYEQYF
clone_size: few; d_call: TRBD2; j_call: TRBJ2-7; v_call: TRBV18; cdr3_nt: TGTGCCAGCTCACCAACTAGCGGGCCAAGCTCCTACGAGCAGTACTTC; cdr3_aa: CASSPTSGPSSYEQYF
clone_size: .; d_call: .; j_call: TRBJ1-1; v_call: TRBV30; cdr3_nt: TGTGCCTCGGACCCTCGGGAGGGGGACATGAACACTGAAGCTTTCTTT; cdr3_aa: CASDPREGDMNTEAFF
clone_size: few; d_call: TRBD2; j_call: TRBJ2-7; v_call: TRBV5-1; cdr3_nt: TGCGCCAGCAGCTTAGGGACTAGCGGCCCCTACGAGCAGTACTTC; cdr3_aa: CASSLGTSGPYEQYF
clone_size: .; d_call: .; j_call: TRBJ1-2; v_call: TRBV11-2; cdr3_nt: TGTGCCAGCAGCCTAACCGAGGGAGGGATAGGTGGCTACACCTTC; cdr3_aa: CASSLTEGGIGGYTF
clone_size: .; d_call: TRBD1; j_call: TRBJ2-1; v_call: TRBV6-4; cdr3_nt: TGTGCCAGCAGTGGGTGGCAGGGGGCTGTTGAGCAGTTCTTC; cdr3_aa: CASSGWQGAVEQFF
clone_size: once; d_call: TRBD2; j_call: TRBJ2-7; v_call: TRBV6-6; cdr3_nt: TGTGCCAGCAGGGGCACTAGCGGCACGAGCTCCTACGAGCAGTACTTC; cdr3_aa: CASRGTSGTSSYEQYF
clone_size: .; d_call: TRBD2; j_call: TRBJ2-5; v_call: TRBV5-1; cdr3_nt: TGCGCCAGCAGCCCCGGACTAGGAGCCCTTCAAGAGACCCAGTACTTC; cdr3_aa: CASSPGLGALQETQYF
clone_size: .; d_call: .; j_call: TRBJ2-7; v_call: TRBV6-5; cdr3_nt: TGTGCCAGCAGTTACTCGAAATTGGGCAGCTCCTACGAGCAGTACTTC; cdr3_aa: CASSYSKLGSSYEQYF
clone_size: .; d_call: .; j_call: TRBJ1-1; v_call: TRBV28; cdr3_nt: TGTGCCTGGAGAGCCGGGATCGGTTTAGGTACGAACACTGAAGCTTTCTTT; cdr3_aa: CAWRAGIGLGTNTEAFF
clone_size: .; d_call: .; j_call: TRBJ1-5; v_call: TRBV27; cdr3_nt: TGTGCCAGCAGCCCAGGGGTTTTCAATCAGCCCCAGCATTTT; cdr3_aa: CASSPGVFNQPQHF
clone_size: .; d_call: TRBD1; j_call: TRBJ1-3; v_call: TRBV9; cdr3_nt: TGTGCCAGCAGCGTAGATCCAGGACAGGGGGCCGGAAACACCATATATTTT; cdr3_aa: CASSVDPGQGAGNTIYF
clone_size: .; d_call: TRBD2; j_call: TRBJ2-7; v_call: TRBV7-7; cdr3_nt: TGTGCTAGGACTAGCGAAATCTACGAGCAGTACTTC; cdr3_aa: CARTSEIYEQYF
clone_size: .; d_call: .; j_call: TRBJ2-3; v_call: TRBV4-2; cdr3_nt: TGTGCCAGCAGCCAAGTGGGCGGGAGCACAGATACGCAGTATTTT; cdr3_aa: CASSQVGGSTDTQYF
clone_size: few; d_call: .; j_call: TRBJ1-2; v_call: TRBV28; cdr3_nt: TGTGCCAGCAGTCCACAAATACATGGCTACACCTTC; cdr3_aa: CASSPQIHGYTF
clone_size: few; d_call: .; j_call: TRBJ1-2; v_call: TRBV11-2; cdr3_nt: TGTGCCAGCAGCTCCCACACTAACTATGGCTACACCTTC; cdr3_aa: CASSSHTNYGYTF
clone_size: once; d_call: TRBD2; j_call: TRBJ2-1; v_call: TRBV7-8; cdr3_nt: TGTGCCAGCACCAAATTACCTAGCGGGGAGGGTGAGCAGTTCTTC; cdr3_aa: CASTKLPSGEGEQFF
clone_size: few; d_call: .; j_call: TRBJ2-3; v_call: TRBV7-3; cdr3_nt: TGTGCCAGCAGCAAGGGGGATGCTACGCAGTATTTT; cdr3_aa: CASSKGDATQYF
clone_size: .; d_call: .; j_call: TRBJ2-7; v_call: TRBV2; cdr3_nt: TGTGCCAGCAGTCGAGACAGGGAGGTTATCTACGAGCAGTACTTC; cdr3_aa: CASSRDREVIYEQYF
clone_size: .; d_call: TRBD1; j_call: TRBJ2-7; v_call: TRBV28; cdr3_nt: TGTGCCAGCAGTTTCCGGGACAGGGTAAACTACGAGCAGTACTTC; cdr3_aa: CASSFRDRVNYEQYF
clone_size: .; d_call: .; j_call: TRBJ2-7; v_call: TRBV10-1; cdr3_nt: TGCGCCAGCAGTGAGTCCCTATACGAGCAGTACTTC; cdr3_aa: CASSESLYEQYF
clone_size: .; d_call: TRBD2; j_call: TRBJ2-6; v_call: TRBV9; cdr3_nt: TGTGCCAGCAGCCGACGACTAGCGGGAGCTGGGGCCAACGTCCTGACTTTC; cdr3_aa: CASSRRLAGAGANVLTF
clone_size: .; d_call: TRBD1; j_call: TRBJ2-5; v_call: TRBV9; cdr3_nt: TGTGCCAGCAGCGGCGGACAGGTTGCAGAGACCCAGTACTTC; cdr3_aa: CASSGGQVAETQYF
clone_size: .; d_call: .; j_call: TRBJ1-1; v_call: TRBV29-1; cdr3_nt: TGCAGCGTTGAGGGGGGGCAGCTCCTTGAAGCTTTCTTT; cdr3_aa: CSVEGGQLLEAFF
clone_size: .; d_call: TRBD1; j_call: TRBJ2-2; v_call: TRBV6-1; cdr3_nt: TGTGCCAGCAGTGGAACAGGGGGCGCGGGCACCGGGGAGCTGTTTTTT; cdr3_aa: CASSGTGGAGTGELFF
clone_size: .; d_call: TRBD2; j_call: TRBJ2-2; v_call: TRBV10-3; cdr3_nt: TGTGCTACGAGGAGCGGGAGCGGGGGCGGGGAGCTGTTTTTT; cdr3_aa: CATRSGSGGGELFF
clone_size: .; d_call: TRBD1; j_call: TRBJ1-1; v_call: TRBV27; cdr3_nt: TGTGCCAGCAGAACAGGGGGCGGCACTGAAGCTTTCTTT; cdr3_aa: CASRTGGGTEAFF
clone_size: few; d_call: .; j_call: TRBJ1-3; v_call: TRBV9; cdr3_nt: TGTGCCAGCAGCGTAGACGAGAATCTGGGAAACACCATATATTTT; cdr3_aa: CASSVDENLGNTIYF
clone_size: .; d_call: TRBD2; j_call: TRBJ2-1; v_call: TRBV7-9; cdr3_nt: TGTGCCAGCAGCTTCGGACTAGCGGGAGAGAATGAGCAGTTCTTC; cdr3_aa: CASSFGLAGENEQFF
clone_size: .; d_call: TRBD1; j_call: TRBJ1-1; v_call: TRBV28; cdr3_nt: TGTGCCAGCAGTTTCCATACAGGGGGTCGAACTGAAGCTTTCTTT; cdr3_aa: CASSFHTGGRTEAFF